This record covers a single T cell receptor beta chain. No antigen is known for it. For each CDR3 protein, TCRdb gives one entry from its re-call of the 5' RACE reads, without DNA. The sample's table shows about 160,000 distinct CDR3 sequences. Germline assignment: CDR1 SGHNT and CDR2 YYREEE (reference sequence). This CDR3 region has 14 residues. The source of the sample is a study of T cells expressing NK-cell markers. The overall study: HCMV serostatus: most of the eight sequenced donors positive, one negative.

Study results and caveats: The contribution of dominant NKG2C+ clonotypes to CD8+ T cells in about 6 donors was roughly 1.0-7.5%.

The chain couples TRBV5-4 to TRBJ2-7; TCRdb's D call, TRBD1, is unchecked because there is no DNA. Sequencing was done on a sample of blood T cells: a sorted CD56 or NKG2C T cell subset, CD4+ or CD8+ T cells, or bulk PBMC T cells (not recorded which). The sequence was collected from a man aged 18 to 69 in good health. CDR3 sequence reads: CASSFRDRPYKQYF.